This TCR beta chain was obtained from a study of human T cells and chemical hapten exposure. Study background: 2% DPC applied to a 2 cm by 2 cm arm area sensitized donors.

This clonotype was counted many times. At one end the junction does not follow the germline gene, possibly because of a read error. TCRdb used MiXCR to reprocess the RACE reads, holding one entry per CDR3 protein. The table includes about 82,000 distinct CDR3 sequences, around 6.7% detected once. Time point reported: patch test 2, 6 weeks after DPC sensitization. Treatment in this sample: therapeutic diphenylcyclopropenone sensitization with weekly scalp DPC. There are 15 residues in the CDR3. Germline-derived CDR1 and CDR2 are DFQATT and SNEGSKA (reference sequence). This TCR came from a woman in her 30s with alopecia areata. Some clones in this sample may be carry-over from other donors' samples. This chain connects TRBV20-1 to TRBJ2-3; TRBD2 matches 15 bases. Source: whole blood, taken in connection with sensitization to the hapten diphenylcyclopropenone (DPC). The CDR3 DNA follows: TGCAGTGCTACCCCCTTTGGGCCGGGACTAGCGGGGGGACTGTTT. This translates into CSATPFGPGLAGGLF.